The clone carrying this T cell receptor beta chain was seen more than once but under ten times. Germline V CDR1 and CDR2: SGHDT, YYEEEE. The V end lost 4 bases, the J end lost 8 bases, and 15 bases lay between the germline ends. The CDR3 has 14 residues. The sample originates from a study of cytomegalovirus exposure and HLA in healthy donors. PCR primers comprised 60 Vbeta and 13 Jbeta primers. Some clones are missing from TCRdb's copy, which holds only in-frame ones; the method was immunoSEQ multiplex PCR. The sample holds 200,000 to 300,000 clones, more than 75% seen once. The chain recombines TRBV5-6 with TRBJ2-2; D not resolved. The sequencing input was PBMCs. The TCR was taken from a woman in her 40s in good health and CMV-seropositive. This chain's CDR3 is CASSPLQAKGELFF. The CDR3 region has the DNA TGTGCCAGCAGCCCGCTTCAGGCAAAGGGGGAGCTGTTTTTT.